What follows are 8 T cell receptor beta chains derived from one specimen sequenced in a study of blood T cell repertoires in COVID-19. The method was immunoSEQ multiplex PCR; TCRdb's version includes in-frame clones alone and lacks a portion of them. The table lists about 38,000 clones, 84% of them singletons, with 1.5% to 2% in the top ten. Sample: peripheral blood. The receptors come from a man aged 55 to 70 with COVID-19, enrolled during active disease.

This clone was picked up one time. This chain links TRBV7-3 with TRBJ2-5, with TRBD1 matching over 7 bases. Germline assignment: CDR1 SGHTA and CDR2 FQGTGA. This CDR3 has 13 amino acids. Losses at the gene ends were 4 bases for V and 1 base for J; bases not matched to a gene: 0. This CDR3 reads CASSWDSQETQYF. The CDR3, as DNA: TGTGCCAGCAGCTGGGACAGCCAAGAGACCCAGTACTTC.

The V and J genes are TRBV6-5 and TRBJ1-5; D is uncertain. CDR1 and CDR2 from the germline V gene are MNHEY and SVGAGI. The CDR3 extends over 15 amino acids. V lost 4 bases to trimming and J lost 6 bases, with 16 bases between them. CDR3 sequence: CASSLDISGFQPQHF. In DNA form, the CDR3 reads TGTGCCAGCAGTTTAGACATAAGTGGATTTCAGCCCCAGCATTTT.

The genes are TRBV30 and TRBJ1-3; the D gene is possibly TRBD1 (5 bases). Per germline, CDR1 GTSNPN and CDR2 SVGIG (reference sequence). This CDR3 comprises 15 residues. Trimming took 0 bases from V and 0 from J, leaving 9 bases between them. The DNA of the CDR3 is TGTGCCTGGAGTGTAGGGGCAAGCTCTGGAAACACCATATATTTT. This encodes CAWSVGASSGNTIYF.

The rearrangement uses TRBV5-1 and TRBJ2-7; D is perhaps TRBD1 (8 bases). Per germline, CDR1 SGHRS and CDR2 YFSETQ. V was shortened by 4 bases and J by 6 bases, with 17 bases between the two germline ends. CDR3 size: 14 residues. CDR3 bases: TGCGCCAGCAGCCCCCTACAGGGGGGGCGCGAGCAGTACTTC. It is translated as CASSPLQGGREQYF.

The rearrangement joins TRBV5-1 to TRBJ2-1, with TRBD1 matching over 7 bases. The CDR3 covers 14 residues. Germline CDR1 SGHRS, CDR2 YFSETQ. After removal of 4 bases from V and 8 bases from J, the junction contained 9 bases not matched to a gene. CDR3 region: CASSQTGKSYEQFF. Written as DNA, the CDR3 is TGCGCCAGCAGCCAGACAGGGAAGTCATATGAGCAGTTCTTC.

This chain joins TRBV3-1 (or the pseudogene TRBV3-2) and TRBJ1-6; D not resolved. In germline, CDR1 is LGHDT, CDR2 YNNKEL (reference sequence). Trimming took off 4 bases at V and 10 bases at J, with 20 bases between the two ends. This CDR3 comprises 16 residues. The CDR3, as DNA: TGTGCCAGCAGCCTCCGGCTGCCCGGGGTTAAATCACCCCTCCACTTT. Translating it yields CASSLRLPGVKSPLHF.

This clone appeared once. This rearrangement joins TRBV5-6 to TRBJ2-3, with 8 bases lining up with TRBD1. J gave up 5 bases and V 6 bases, and 14 bases lay outside the gene matches. This CDR3 has 16 residues. CDR1 is SGHDT and CDR2 is YYEEEE in the germline V gene. The CDR3 DNA reads as TGTGCCAGCAACCTGTTCCGCCAGGGGGCATTAGATACGCAGTATTTT. Protein sequence: CASNLFRQGALDTQYF.

The V call is TRBV5-4, the J call TRBJ1-2, with D tentatively TRBD1 (6 bases). V was cut by 4 bases and J by 3 bases, with 19 bases left in between. Germline lookup yields CDR1 SGHNT and CDR2 YYREEE (reference sequence). The CDR3 is 16 residues long. The CDR3 DNA reads as TGTGCCAGCAGCACGGGCGGGGGGGCAGACTACTATGGCTACACCTTC. Translating gives CASSTGGGADYYGYTF.